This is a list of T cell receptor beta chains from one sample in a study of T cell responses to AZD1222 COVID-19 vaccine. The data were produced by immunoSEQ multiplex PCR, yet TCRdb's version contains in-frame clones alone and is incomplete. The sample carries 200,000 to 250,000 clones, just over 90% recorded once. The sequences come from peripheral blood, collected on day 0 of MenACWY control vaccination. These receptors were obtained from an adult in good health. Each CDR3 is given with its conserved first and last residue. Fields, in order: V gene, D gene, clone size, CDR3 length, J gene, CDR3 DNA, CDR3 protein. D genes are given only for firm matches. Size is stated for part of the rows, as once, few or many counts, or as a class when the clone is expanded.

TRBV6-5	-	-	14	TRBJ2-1	TGTGCCAGCAGCTACAGGGATTCCTACAATGAGCAGTTCTTC	CASSYRDSYNEQFF
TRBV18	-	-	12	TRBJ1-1	TGTGCCAGCTCATCAGGGTTCACTGAAGCTTTCTTT	CASSSGFTEAFF
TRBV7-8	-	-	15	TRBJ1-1	TGTGCCAGCAGCTTAGGACATGGGAGGAACACTGAAGCTTTCTTT	CASSLGHGRNTEAFF
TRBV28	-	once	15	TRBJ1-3	TGTGCCAGCAGTTTCGATTTGGCAACTGGAAACACCATATATTTT	CASSFDLATGNTIYF
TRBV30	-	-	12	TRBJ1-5	TGTGCCTGGAAACAGGGAAATCAGCCCCAGCATTTT	CAWKQGNQPQHF
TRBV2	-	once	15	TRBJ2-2	TGTGCCAGCCTCTCTGGGCAGGGTTACACCGGGGAGCTGTTTTTT	CASLSGQGYTGELFF
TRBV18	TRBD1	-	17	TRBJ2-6	TGTGCCAGCTCCTCCGGGACAGGGGGATCTGGGGCCAACGTCCTGACTTTC	CASSSGTGGSGANVLTF
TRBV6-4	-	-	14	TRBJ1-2	TGTGCCAGCAGTGATCCGGCAGGGTCCTATGGCTACACCTTC	CASSDPAGSYGYTF
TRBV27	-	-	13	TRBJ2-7	TGTGCCAGCAGTTTTTTACAGGGCGGCGAGCAGTACTTC	CASSFLQGGEQYF
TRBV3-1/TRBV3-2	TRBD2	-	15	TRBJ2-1	TGTGCCAGCAGCCAAGATAGCGGGTCTTACGGTGAGCAGTTCTTC	CASSQDSGSYGEQFF
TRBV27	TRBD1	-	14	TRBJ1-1	TGTGCCAGCAGTTTGATCGGGACAGGGTCGCGGACTTTCTTT	CASSLIGTGSRTFF
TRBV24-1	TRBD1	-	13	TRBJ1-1	TGTGCCACCAGTGATCGACAGGGCTGGGAAGCTTTCTTT	CATSDRQGWEAFF
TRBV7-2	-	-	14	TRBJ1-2	TGTGCCAGCAGCTTAGAGGGAGGGCGGGATGGCTACACCTTC	CASSLEGGRDGYTF
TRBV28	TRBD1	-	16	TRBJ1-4	TGTGCCAGCAGTTTAGCAGGGACAGCAACTAATGAAAAACTGTTTTTT	CASSLAGTATNEKLFF
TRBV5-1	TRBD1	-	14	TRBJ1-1	TGCGCCAGCAGCTGGGGACAGGGGAACACTGAAGCTTTCTTT	CASSWGQGNTEAFF
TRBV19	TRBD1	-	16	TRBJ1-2	TGTGCCAGTAGTATAGAGACAGGGGGCGCGCGGAGAGGCTACACCTTC	CASSIETGGARRGYTF
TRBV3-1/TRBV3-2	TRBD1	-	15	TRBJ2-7	TGTGCCAGCAGCAACCCGGGACAGGGGAACGGCGAGCAGTACTTC	CASSNPGQGNGEQYF
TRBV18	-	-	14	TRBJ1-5	TGTGCCAGCTCACCGGCCCGTAGCAATCAGCCCCAGCATTTT	CASSPARSNQPQHF
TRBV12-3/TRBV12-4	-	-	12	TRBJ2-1	TGTGCCAGCAGCTTACAGGGATTTGAGCAGTTCTTC	CASSLQGFEQFF
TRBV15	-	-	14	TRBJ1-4	TGTGCCACCAGCCCCGATCTGACTAATGAAAAACTGTTTTTT	CATSPDLTNEKLFF
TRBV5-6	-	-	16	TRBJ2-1	TGTGCCAGCAGCTTGGTTGGGCGTAGCTCCTACAATGAGCAGTTCTTC	CASSLVGRSSYNEQFF
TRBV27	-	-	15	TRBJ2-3	TGTGCCAGCAGTATAAGACAGACCAGCACAGATACGCAGTATTTT	CASSIRQTSTDTQYF
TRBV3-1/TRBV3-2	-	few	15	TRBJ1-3	TGTGCCAGCAGCCCCGAACAAGTTTCTGGAAACACCATATATTTT	CASSPEQVSGNTIYF
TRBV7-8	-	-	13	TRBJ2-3	TGTGCCAGCATCCCTACCCGCACAGATACGCAGTATTTT	CASIPTRTDTQYF
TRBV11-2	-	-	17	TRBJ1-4	TGTGCCAGCAGCTTAGGAGCAGCGCTGGCAACTAATGAAAAACTGTTTTTT	CASSLGAALATNEKLFF
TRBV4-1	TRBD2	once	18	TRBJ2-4	TGCGCCAGCAGCCAAACTTCGACTAGCGGGGGGGCGGGAAACATTCAGTACTTC	CASSQTSTSGGAGNIQYF
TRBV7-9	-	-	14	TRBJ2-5	TGTGCCAGCAGCTTAATAGGACGTCAAGAGACCCAGTACTTC	CASSLIGRQETQYF
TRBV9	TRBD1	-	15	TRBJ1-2	TGTGCCAGCAGCGGCACAGGGGGATCTAACTATGGCTACACCTTC	CASSGTGGSNYGYTF
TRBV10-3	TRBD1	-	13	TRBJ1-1	TGTGCCACCTCGGACAGGGTAGGTACTGAAGCTTTCTTT	CATSDRVGTEAFF
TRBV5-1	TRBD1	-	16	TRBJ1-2	TGCGCCAGCAGCTTGTTGGTTTCGGGACAGGGAGATGGCTACACCTTC	CASSLLVSGQGDGYTF
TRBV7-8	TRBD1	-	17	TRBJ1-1	TGTGCCAGCAGCTCGAAGTTGATAGGGGGCGAGGGCACTGAAGCTTTCTTT	CASSSKLIGGEGTEAFF
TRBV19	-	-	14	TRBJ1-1	TGTGCCAGTAGTTGGTCGGGGACAAACACTGAAGCTTTCTTT	CASSWSGTNTEAFF
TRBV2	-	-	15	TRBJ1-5	TGTGCCAGCAGCCTAGACGGGGGGACGGGTCAGCCCCAGCATTTT	CASSLDGGTGQPQHF
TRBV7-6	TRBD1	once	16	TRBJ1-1	TGTGCCAGCAGCTTAGGTACAGGGGGCCTGAACACTGAAGCTTTCTTT	CASSLGTGGLNTEAFF
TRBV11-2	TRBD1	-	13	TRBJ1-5	TGTGCCAGCAGCGGTCCAGGGGGCCAGCCCCAGCATTTT	CASSGPGGQPQHF
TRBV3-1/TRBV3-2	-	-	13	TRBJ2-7	TGTGCCAGCAGCCCCAGGGTACTCTACGAGCAGTACTTC	CASSPRVLYEQYF
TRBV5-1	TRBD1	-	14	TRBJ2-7	TGCGCCAGCAGACGGACAGGGGGTACCTACGAGCAGTACTTC	CASRRTGGTYEQYF
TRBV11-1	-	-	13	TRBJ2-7	TGTGCCAGCAGCTTAGGAACCTCCTACGAGCAGTACTTC	CASSLGTSYEQYF
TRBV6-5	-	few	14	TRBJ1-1	TGTGCCAGCACTCGAGTGGGGGCGCTTCCTGAAGCTTTCTTT	CASTRVGALPEAFF
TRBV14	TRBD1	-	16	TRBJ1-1	TGTGCCAGCAGCCCTAGGACAGGGGTCGCGAACACTGAAGCTTTCTTT	CASSPRTGVANTEAFF